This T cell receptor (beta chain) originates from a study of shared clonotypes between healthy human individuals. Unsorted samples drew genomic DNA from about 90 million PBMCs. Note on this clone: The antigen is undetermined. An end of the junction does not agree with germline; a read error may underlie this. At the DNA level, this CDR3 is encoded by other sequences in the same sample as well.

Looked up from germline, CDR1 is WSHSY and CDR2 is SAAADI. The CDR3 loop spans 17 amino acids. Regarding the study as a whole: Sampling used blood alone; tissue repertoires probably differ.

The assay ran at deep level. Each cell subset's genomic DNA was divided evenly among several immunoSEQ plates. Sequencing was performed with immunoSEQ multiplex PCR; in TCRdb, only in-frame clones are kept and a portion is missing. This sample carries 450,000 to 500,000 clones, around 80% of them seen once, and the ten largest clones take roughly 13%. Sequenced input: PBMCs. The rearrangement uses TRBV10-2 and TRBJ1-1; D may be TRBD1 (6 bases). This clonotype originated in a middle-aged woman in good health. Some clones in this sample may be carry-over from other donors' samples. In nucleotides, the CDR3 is TGCGCCAGCAGCCAGTTGTTCCCTACTTTGGGGGGCACTGAGGCTTTCTTT. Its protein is CASSQLFPTLGGTEAFF.